These 12 T cell receptor beta chains originate from one sample sequenced in a study of T cell repertoires in cytomegalovirus infection. MiXCR, applied by TCRdb to the reads, yields one record per CDR3 protein. Of about 770,000 distinct CDR3 sequences in the sample, approximately 32% were seen once. The antigens of these receptors remain unknown. The sequencing here drew on cultured CD8+ T cells from PBMCs, taken from culture after CMV antigen stimulation. These TCRs come from a human donor in good health (CMV status not recorded). Some clones in this sample may be carry-over from other donors' samples.

This sequence joins TRBV12-3 or TRBV12-4 and TRBJ1-2, with 7 bases identical to TRBD1. V shed 5 bases, J shed 2 bases, and the junction held 8 bases outside the gene matches. The CDR3 sequence is 15 residues long. The DNA for the CDR3 is TGTGCCAGCAGTCCCCGACAGGGCGCGAACTATGGCTACACCTTC. Its protein is CASSPRQGANYGYTF.

There are a few counts of this clonotype. This CDR3 reads CASSYRGTGATEAFF. The CDR3 DNA is TGTGCCAGCAGTTATAGGGGGACAGGGGCCACTGAAGCTTTCTTT. This chain links TRBV6-5 with TRBJ1-1, with TRBD1 matching 10 bases. Germline trimming cut 3 bases from V and 4 bases from J; bases unmatched to any gene: 5. Germline CDR1 reads MNHEY; CDR2 reads SVGAGI. This CDR3 comprises 15 residues.

This clonotype has a single count. This chain joins TRBV24-1 and TRBJ2-7; D assignment may be TRBD1 or TRBD2 (5 bases each). Germline lookup yields CDR1 KGHDR and CDR2 SFDVKD. This CDR3 is 12 amino acids long. Trimming removed 3 bases from V and 7 bases from J, with 9 bases in between. The CDR3 region is CATSDPEGEQYF. CDR3 nucleotide sequence: TGTGCCACCAGTGATCCAGAGGGGGAGCAGTACTTC.

The chain combines TRBV2 with TRBJ1-1; the D is unclear. Trimming took off 5 bases at V and 1 base at J, with 11 bases between the two ends. The germline gives CDR1 SNHLY, CDR2 FYNNEI. This CDR3 comprises 14 residues. DNA of the CDR3: TGTGCCAGCAGTCCCGGGGTGGCGAACACTGAAGCTTTCTTT. It is translated as CASSPGVANTEAFF.

This clonotype was recorded many times. CDR3 sequence (DNA): TGTGCCAGCAGCTTGGGTCGGGCGGGGGGGTTCTACAATGAGCAGTTCTTC. Residues: CASSLGRAGGFYNEQFF. The chain employs TRBV7-6 and TRBJ2-1; 9 nucleotides agree with TRBD2. This CDR3 has 17 residues. Germline CDR1 and CDR2: SGHVS and FNYEAQ. V lost 3 bases and J lost 3; bases outside the gene matches: 9.

The gene calls are TRBV12-3 or TRBV12-4 and TRBJ2-5, with TRBD1 identical over 8 bases. V lost 4 bases and J lost 5; bases outside the gene matches: 6. The CDR3 extends over 14 amino acids. CDR3 sequence reads: CASSWGRGLETQYF. CDR3 sequence (DNA): TGTGCCAGCAGTTGGGGCAGGGGGCTTGAGACCCAGTACTTC.

This clonotype was recorded a few times. CDR3 DNA sequence: TGTGCCAGCAGTTACTCGGGACAGGGGTATGAAGCTTTCTTT. Amino acid sequence: CASSYSGQGYEAFF. The chain joins TRBV6-5 to TRBJ1-1; 10 bases agree with TRBD1. Germline loops: CDR1 MNHEY, CDR2 SVGAGI. V lost 0 bases and J lost 7; bases outside the gene matches: 2. The CDR3 has 14 residues.

This clonotype was picked up many times. The gene calls are TRBV7-6 and TRBJ1-4; no firm D call. V lost 1 base, J lost 10 bases, and 13 bases lay in between. The CDR3 is made up of 14 amino acids. Germline lookup yields CDR1 SGHVS and CDR2 FNYEAQ. In nucleotides, the CDR3 is TGTGCCAGCAGCTTAGGGAATCGGTCGGGAAAACTGTTTTTT. Protein: CASSLGNRSGKLFF.

The gene calls are TRBV6-5 and TRBJ2-1; 11 bases map to TRBD2. Germline V gives CDR1 MNHEY, CDR2 SVGAGI. The trim removed 7 bases at V and 6 bases at J, leaving 20 bases unmatched. CDR3 size: 19 residues. In nucleotides, the CDR3 is TGTGCCAGCACCCCCCTGTTGGTAGCGGGGGGGCTTCCCCCCAATGAGCAGTTCTTC. Its translation is CASTPLLVAGGLPPNEQFF.

The sample holds a few counts of this clonotype. V gene TRBV9 combines with J gene TRBJ1-1; a possible D gene is TRBD1 (6 bases). The germline V gene encodes CDR1 SGDLS and CDR2 YYNGEE. The CDR3 is 13 residues long. The V and J ends lost 4 bases and 8 bases respectively, with 15 bases between them. CDR3 region: CASSLDSPREAFF. CDR3 in DNA: TGTGCCAGCAGCTTGGACAGCCCCAGGGAAGCTTTCTTT. Full variable domain (outside the CDR3, taken from reference TRBV9 and TRBJ1-1): DSGVTQTPKHLITATGQRVTLRCSPRSGDLSVYWYQQSLDQGLQFLIQYYNGEERAKGNILERFSAQQFPDLHSELNLSSLELGDSALYFCASSLDSPREAFFGQGTRLTVV.

This chain links TRBV9 with TRBJ1-6; maybe TRBD1 (5 bases). Trimming removed 0 bases at V and 7 bases at J, with 14 bases between. Germline-derived CDR1 and CDR2 are SGDLS and YYNGEE. The CDR3 is 16 amino acids. Written as DNA, the CDR3 is TGTGCCAGCAGCGTAGCCCGGCAGGGAGGAAATTCACCCCTCCACTTT. It is translated as CASSVARQGGNSPLHF.

The chain combines TRBV12-3 or TRBV12-4 with TRBJ1-2; TRBD1 agrees at 8 bases. The CDR3 loop spans 16 amino acids. The ends lost 5 bases at V and 4 bases at J; junction bases unmatched: 12. The CDR3 spells CASSPGAGGISYGYTF. In DNA, the CDR3 is TGTGCCAGCAGTCCAGGGGCAGGGGGCATAAGCTATGGCTACACCTTC.